The 28 T cell receptor beta chains given below trace back to one sample, sequenced in a study of T-cell reconstitution after alpha-beta-depleted transplantation in children. Preparation of the TCRbeta library was carried out with unique molecular identifiers. A single record per CDR3 protein comes from TCRdb applying MiXCR to the PCR reads. Of hundreds of thousands of distinct CDR3 sequences in the sample, 15% to 20% are singletons; the top ten hold 1.1%. Sample: PBMCs from the stem cell graft donor, taken from the stem cell graft. The receptors originated from a human donor who donated a stem cell graft to a child with acute myeloid leukemia.

The chain combines TRBV27 with TRBJ2-1, with TRBD2 matching 13 bases. The CDR3 runs to 16 residues. Trimming cost V 2 bases and J 5 bases; bases outside gene matches: 3. Germline CDR1 is MNHEY and CDR2 is SMNVEV (reference sequence). The CDR3 sequence: CASSLGTSGTHNEQFF. In DNA, the CDR3 is TGTGCCAGCAGTTTAGGGACTAGCGGGACTCACAATGAGCAGTTCTTC.

This clonotype turned up a few times. The chain employs TRBV7-6 and TRBJ2-2, with D maybe TRBD2 (6 bases). Per germline, CDR1 SGHVS and CDR2 FNYEAQ. V lost 5 bases and J lost 2, with 15 bases in between. CDR3 length: 16 amino acids. CDR3 bases: TGTGCCAGCAGCCAGTTCGACGGGGGTAACACCGGGGAGCTGTTTTTT. Translating gives CASSQFDGGNTGELFF.

The table lists this clonotype with a few counts. This chain's CDR3 is CSARRAGGLADTQYF. The CDR3 nucleotides read TGCAGTGCTAGACGAGCGGGGGGGCTCGCAGATACGCAGTATTTT. J is TRBJ2-3 and V is TRBV20-1, with 10 bases identical to TRBD2. This CDR3 has 15 amino acids. From germline, CDR1 is DFQATT and CDR2 SNEGSKA (reference sequence). The J segment lost 4 bases and the V segment lost 2 bases, leaving 6 bases of the junction unmatched.

The sample holds many counts of this clonotype. This chain uses TRBV20-1 with TRBJ1-6, with no clear D. With 0 bases removed from V and 8 bases from J, the gap between germline ends came to 14 bases. CDR3 length equals 15 residues. CDR1 DFQATT and CDR2 SNEGSKA come from the germline V gene (reference sequence). The CDR3 bases are TGCAGTGCTAGAGAAGTCGCAGGTTCTTATTCACCCCTCCACTTT. Amino acid sequence: CSAREVAGSYSPLHF.

This clonotype appeared many times. V is TRBV12-5 and J is TRBJ1-1, with TRBD1 as a possible D gene (5 bases). The germline CDR1 and CDR2 sequences are LGHNT and FRNRAP. The CDR3 is 20 residues long. V gave up 3 bases and J gave up 3 bases, with 29 bases separating them. CDR3 residues: CASGFLYSLGTQGRDTEAFF. CDR3 in DNA: TGTGCTAGTGGTTTTCTGTACTCCCTCGGGACGCAGGGCAGGGACACTGAAGCTTTCTTT. The full variable domain, its missing parts supplied by reference TRBV12-5 and TRBJ1-1, is DARVTQTPRHKVTEMGQEVTMRCQPILGHNTVFWYRQTMMQGLELLAYFRNRAPLDDSGMPKDRFSAEMPDATLATLKIQPSEPRDSAVYFCASGFLYSLGTQGRDTEAFFGQGTRLTVV.

This clonotype was detected ten times or more. The chain combines TRBV20-1 with TRBJ1-4; D is unclear. V lost 0 bases and J 8 bases, leaving 16 bases between the germline ends. Looked up from germline, CDR1 is DFQATT and CDR2 is SNEGSKA (reference sequence). CDR3 length: 15 residues. The CDR3 DNA is TGCAGTGCTAGAGATCATGGCAGATCAACGGAAAAACTGTTTTTT. Protein sequence: CSARDHGRSTEKLFF.

The J gene is TRBJ2-2, the V gene TRBV4-3; D is ambiguous. V was cut by 4 bases and J by 4 bases, with 7 bases left in between. Looked up from germline, CDR1 is LGHNA and CDR2 is YSLEER. The CDR3 runs to 13 residues. CDR3 sequence: CASSPGTTGELFF. The CDR3 coding sequence is TGCGCCAGCAGCCCCGGAACCACCGGGGAGCTGTTTTTT.

This clonotype was picked up a small number of times. The CDR3 nucleotides read TGTGCCAGCAGTGAATTCGAAGGGGTGGGTGAAGCTTTCTTT. Translating it yields CASSEFEGVGEAFF. The chain joins TRBV25-1 to TRBJ1-1; D might be TRBD1 (5 bases). CDR1 is MGHDK, CDR2 SYGVNS, per germline. The CDR3 loop spans 14 amino acids. V lost 1 base and J 7 bases, leaving 13 bases between the germline ends.

Only a few counts were recorded for this clonotype. This chain links TRBV6-2 or TRBV6-3 with TRBJ2-1, with a weak D call TRBD1 (5 bases). CDR3 size: 16 residues. The V gene's germline CDR1 is MNHEY and CDR2 SVGEGT. V lost 0 bases and J 7 bases, leaving 16 bases between the germline ends. CDR3 residues: CASSYSRKGKGNEQFF. CDR3 nucleotide sequence: TGTGCCAGCAGTTACTCGAGGAAAGGGAAGGGGAATGAGCAGTTCTTC.

The rearrangement joins TRBV20-1 to TRBJ2-3, with TRBD2 identical over 11 bases. V dropped 0 bases and J dropped 0; count of bases not matched to a gene: 8. The CDR3 is 18 residues long. Germline V gene sequence: CDR1 DFQATT, CDR2 SNEGSKA (reference sequence). The CDR3 reads CSARDLASGGLSTDTQYF. The CDR3 DNA reads TGCAGTGCTAGAGATCTGGCTAGCGGGGGGCTCAGCACAGATACGCAGTATTTT.

This clonotype was recorded at least ten times. J is TRBJ2-1 and V is TRBV20-1; 7 nucleotides agree with TRBD1. Germline V gene data show CDR1 as DFQATT and CDR2 as SNEGSKA (reference sequence). The ends lost 3 bases at V and 2 bases at J; junction bases unmatched: 7. The CDR3 is 15 residues long. CDR3 in amino acids: CSARATGDAYNEQFF. The CDR3 DNA follows: TGCAGTGCTAGGGCAACAGGGGATGCCTACAATGAGCAGTTCTTC.

This clonotype came up a few times. The rearrangement uses TRBV4-2 and TRBJ2-2; unclear D gene. This CDR3 contains 18 residues. CDR1 and CDR2 from the germline V gene are LGHNA and YNFKEQ. Trimming took 4 bases from V and 0 from J, leaving 18 bases between them. CDR3 coding DNA: TGTGCCAGCAGCCTCTGGAGAGCCACTATAACGAACACCGGGGAGCTGTTTTTT. It is translated as CASSLWRATITNTGELFF.

This clonotype was observed a handful of times. The CDR3 DNA reads as TGCAGTGCTCCAATCGGACAGGGGAACACCATATATTTT. The encoded protein is CSAPIGQGNTIYF. The V and J genes are TRBV20-1 and TRBJ1-3; TRBD1 aligns across 9 bases. From germline, CDR1 is DFQATT and CDR2 SNEGSKA (reference sequence). The V segment lost 5 bases and the J segment 7 bases; nucleotides outside the gene matches: 6. The CDR3 consists of 13 residues.

This clonotype was seen many times. The chain couples TRBV20-1 to TRBJ2-2, with D maybe TRBD2 (5 bases). Trimming removed 0 bases at V and 3 bases at J, with 11 bases between. Germline assignment: CDR1 DFQATT and CDR2 SNEGSKA (reference sequence). The length of the CDR3 is 15 residues. The CDR3, as DNA: TGCAGTGCTAGAGAGGCAGCGAGGGACACCGGGGAGCTGTTTTTT. Its translation: CSAREAARDTGELFF.

This clonotype was observed a handful of times. This sequence joins TRBV6-5 and TRBJ2-5, with D perhaps matching TRBD1 (6 bases). Trimming shortened V by 2 bases and J by 5 bases, and 12 bases separated the two germline ends. Germline V gives CDR1 MNHEY, CDR2 SVGAGI. The length of the CDR3 is 14 residues. The CDR3 reads CASSYVQGWETQYF. The CDR3 bases are TGTGCCAGCAGTTACGTACAGGGATGGGAGACCCAGTACTTC.

The sample holds a few counts of this clonotype. The V and J genes are TRBV6-5 and TRBJ1-6, with a tentative D call TRBD1 (5 bases). The CDR3 loop spans 15 amino acids. The V end lost 4 bases, the J end lost 14 bases, and 21 bases lay between the germline ends. The germline gives CDR1 MNHEY, CDR2 SVGAGI. The CDR3 bases are TGTGCCAGCAGTTCGGACACAATTCCCCCATGGACCCTCCACTTT. Translating it yields CASSSDTIPPWTLHF.

This clonotype was counted many times. V usage is TRBV6-2 or TRBV6-3 and J usage is TRBJ2-5; D is uncertain. Trimming pared 8 bases from V and 4 bases from J, leaving 11 bases between. CDR1 MNHEY and CDR2 SVGEGT come from the germline V gene. The CDR3 totals 12 residues. The CDR3 coding sequence is TGTGCCAGCTGCCTGACCCCAGAGACCCAGTACTTC. Translated: CASCLTPETQYF.

This clonotype was seen ten or more times. This chain connects TRBV4-3 to TRBJ2-2; D possibly matches TRBD1 or TRBD2 (6 bases each). This CDR3 region has 14 residues. From germline, CDR1 is LGHNA and CDR2 YSLEER. The V and J ends lost 5 bases and 6 bases respectively, with 13 bases between them. The CDR3 DNA follows: TGCGCCAGCAGCTCCAAGGAGGGGGCCGGGGAGCTGTTTTTT. Its translation is CASSSKEGAGELFF.

This clonotype was found a few times. The genes are TRBV10-3 and TRBJ2-7, with 9 bases lining up with TRBD1. J lost 5 bases, V lost 2 bases, and 4 bases had no gene match. This CDR3 contains 14 residues. Germline V CDR1 and CDR2: ENHRY, SYGVKD. The CDR3: CAISEGDRVHEQYF. The DNA for the CDR3 is TGTGCCATCAGTGAGGGGGACAGGGTGCACGAGCAGTACTTC.

The table lists this clonotype with many counts. V usage is TRBV10-3 and J usage is TRBJ2-7; D gene uncertain. The CDR3 contains 13 residues. Germline lookup yields CDR1 ENHRY and CDR2 SYGVKD. V lost 3 bases and J 3 bases, leaving 9 bases between the germline ends. CDR3 DNA sequence: TGTGCCATCAGTGACGGAAACGGCTACGAGCAGTACGTC. Protein sequence: CAISDGNGYEQYV.

There are a few counts of this clonotype. The chain has TRBV4-3 and TRBJ1-4, with D possibly TRBD1 on 5 matching bases. Trimming pared 0 bases from V and 8 bases from J, leaving 16 bases between. This CDR3 contains 16 residues. CDR1 LGHNA and CDR2 YSLEER come from the germline V gene. The DNA for the CDR3 is TGCGCCAGCAGCCAAGATCCCGGGCAGGGAGGCGAAAAACTGTTTTTT. Protein sequence: CASSQDPGQGGEKLFF.

The sample holds many counts of this clonotype. The chain joins TRBV5-5 to TRBJ2-2; 7 positions agree with TRBD1. Trimming took 4 bases from V and 6 from J; bases not matched to a gene: 6. This CDR3 comprises 14 residues. Germline lookup yields CDR1 SGHKS and CDR2 YYEKEE (reference sequence). The CDR3 nucleotides read TGTGCCAGCAGCCCCCGACAGGGAGCCGGGGAGCTGTTTTTT. This encodes CASSPRQGAGELFF. Full variable domain (rest looked up from reference TRBV5-5 and TRBJ2-2): DAGVTQSPTHLIKTRGQQVTLRCSPISGHKSVSWYQQVLGQGPQFIFQYYEKEERGRGNFPDRFSARQFPNYSSELNVNALLLGDSALYLCASSPRQGAGELFFGEGSRLTVL.

This clonotype was observed at least ten times. J is TRBJ1-6 and V is TRBV7-2, with 7 bases fitting TRBD1. CDR1 is SGHTA, CDR2 FQGNSA, per germline. Trimming at V came to 5 bases and at J to 11 bases, leaving 12 bases not matched to a gene. The CDR3 runs to 15 residues. The CDR3 loop reads CASSPIPDRETPLHF. DNA for the CDR3: TGTGCCAGCAGCCCAATACCAGACAGGGAGACACCCCTCCACTTT.

The table lists this clonotype with many counts. The chain combines TRBV4-3 with TRBJ1-1, with D possibly being TRBD1 (6 bases). The CDR3 is made up of 15 amino acids. Trimming took 0 bases from V and 0 from J, leaving 8 bases between them. Germline CDR1 and CDR2: LGHNA and YSLEER. The CDR3 here is CASSQEQGMNTEAFF. For the CDR3, the DNA is TGCGCCAGCAGCCAAGAACAGGGTATGAACACTGAAGCTTTCTTT.

This clonotype was seen ten or more times. V usage is TRBV20-1 and J usage is TRBJ2-1; 7 bases match TRBD2. Germline lookup yields CDR1 DFQATT and CDR2 SNEGSKA (reference sequence). After removal of 5 bases from V and 0 bases from J, the junction contained 10 bases not matched to a gene. The CDR3 is made up of 16 amino acids. In nucleotides, the CDR3 is TGCAGTGCTCTAAGTGGAGGCGGGGGCTCCTACAATGAGCAGTTCTTC. As protein: CSALSGGGGSYNEQFF.

The table lists this clonotype with many counts. The chain joins TRBV10-3 to TRBJ2-1; possible D gene TRBD1, 6 bases. The V gene's germline CDR1 is ENHRY and CDR2 SYGVKD. This CDR3 is built from 14 residues. V was pared by 3 bases and J by 2 bases, with 8 bases between. The CDR3 DNA reads TGTGCCATCAGTGAACAGGGACCCTACAATGAGCAGTTCTTC. It encodes CAISEQGPYNEQFF.

This clonotype was recorded many times. This chain joins TRBV9 and TRBJ1-1; D remains unclear. The V end was cut by 1 base, the J end by 3 bases, with 10 bases between. CDR1 SGDLS and CDR2 YYNGEE come from the germline V gene. The CDR3 runs to 14 residues. The CDR3 spells CASSVSASDTEAFF. The CDR3 bases are TGTGCCAGCAGCGTATCTGCCAGCGACACTGAAGCTTTCTTT.

This chain links TRBV5-1 with TRBJ2-3; 10 bases are a match to TRBD2. After removal of 1 base from V and 2 bases from J, the junction contained 7 bases not matched to a gene. CDR1 is SGHRS, CDR2 YFSETQ, per germline. The length of the CDR3 is 17 residues. In DNA form, the CDR3 reads TGCGCCAGCAGCTTGTATGCTAGCGGGGGAGACACAGATACGCAGTATTTT. It translates to CASSLYASGGDTDTQYF.